The clone carrying this TCR beta chain has only a few counts. Its antigen is unidentified. This record belongs to a study of CD8 T cells in ankylosing spondylitis. Study-level points and caveats: Previously reported in reactive arthritis synovial fluid and blood were some of the motif variants. A TCR beta motif made of about 8 highly homologous variants seemed typical of ankylosing spondylitis blood.

TCRdb independently ran MiXCR on the 5' RACE reads; one entry per CDR3 protein. There are about 480,000 distinct CDR3 sequences in the sample; 17% occur only once, and 0.85% to 1.3% lies in the top ten. The germline V gene encodes CDR1 SEHNR and CDR2 FQNEAQ (reference sequence). Trimming shortened V by 5 bases and J by 4 bases, and 14 bases separated the two germline ends. The CDR3 spans 14 residues. The chain couples TRBV7-9 to TRBJ1-1; no clear D gene. Sequenced: blood, either unsorted or a sorted T cell fraction (not recorded which). The receptor was derived from a male donor with ankylosing spondylitis. The CDR3 nucleotides are TGTGCCAGCAGCCCCCAGACTCTTCTCACTGAAGCTTTCTTT. Protein: CASSPQTLLTEAFF. The entire variable domain, with the rest obtained from reference TRBV7-9 and TRBJ1-1, is as follows: DTGVSQNPRHKITKRGQNVTFRCDPISEHNRLYWYRQTLGQGPEFLTYFQNEAQLEKSRLLSDRFSAERPKGSFSTLEIQRTEQGDSAMYLCASSPQTLLTEAFFGQGTRLTVV.